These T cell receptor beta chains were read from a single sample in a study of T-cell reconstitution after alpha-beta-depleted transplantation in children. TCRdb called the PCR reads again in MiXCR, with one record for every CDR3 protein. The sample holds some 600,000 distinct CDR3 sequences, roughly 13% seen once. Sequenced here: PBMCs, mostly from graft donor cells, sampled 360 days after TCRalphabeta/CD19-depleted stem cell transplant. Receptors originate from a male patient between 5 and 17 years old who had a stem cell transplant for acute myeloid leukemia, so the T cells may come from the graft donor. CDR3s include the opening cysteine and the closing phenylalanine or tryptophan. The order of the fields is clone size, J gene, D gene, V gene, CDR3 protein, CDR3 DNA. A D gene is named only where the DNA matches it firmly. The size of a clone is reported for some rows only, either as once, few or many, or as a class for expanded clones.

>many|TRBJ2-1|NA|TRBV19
CASSIDQRVPITEQFF
TGTGCCAGTAGTATAGATCAGCGGGTACCAATCACGGAGCAGTTCTTC
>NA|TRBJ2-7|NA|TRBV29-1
CSVAVGDGVYEQYF
TGCAGCGTTGCGGTAGGGGACGGGGTCTACGAGCAGTACTTC
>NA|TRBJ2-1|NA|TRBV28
CASQLARGYNEQFF
TGTGCCAGCCAGCTAGCCCGAGGCTACAATGAGCAGTTCTTC
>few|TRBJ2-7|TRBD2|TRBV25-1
CASSLTSGGPYEQYF
TGTGCCAGCAGCCTTACTAGCGGGGGCCCCTACGAGCAGTACTTC
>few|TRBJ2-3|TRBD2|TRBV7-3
CASSLTSTSGSTDTQYF
TGTGCCAGCAGCTTAACGTCGACTAGCGGGAGCACAGATACGCAGTATTTT
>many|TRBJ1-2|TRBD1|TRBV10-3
CAIRTGGDYGYTF
TGTGCCATCCGAACAGGGGGAGACTATGGCTACACCTTC
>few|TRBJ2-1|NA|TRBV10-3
CAISELHEQFF
TGTGCCATCAGTGAGTTGCATGAGCAGTTCTTC
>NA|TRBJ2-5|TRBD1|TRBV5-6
CASTKMDREQETQYF
TGTGCCAGCACCAAAATGGACAGGGAGCAAGAGACCCAGTACTTC
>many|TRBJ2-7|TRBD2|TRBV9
CASSVGLAGEYEQYF
TGTGCCAGCAGCGTAGGACTAGCGGGAGAGTACGAGCAGTACTTC
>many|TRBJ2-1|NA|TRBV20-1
CSARDPSGPPEQFF
TGCAGTGCTAGAGATCCCTCCGGTCCACCTGAGCAGTTCTTC
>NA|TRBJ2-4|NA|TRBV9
CASSPLSQGAKNIQYF
TGTGCCAGCAGCCCTTTGTCTCAGGGAGCCAAAAACATTCAGTACTTC
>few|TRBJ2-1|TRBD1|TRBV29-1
CSARTGGGSNEQFF
TGCAGCGCCCGGACAGGGGGCGGGAGCAATGAGCAGTTCTTC
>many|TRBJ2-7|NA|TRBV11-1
CASSLGGTVLF
TGTGCCAGCAGCTTAGGAGGAACCGTACTTTTC
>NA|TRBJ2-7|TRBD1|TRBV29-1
CSVVSGQGAYEQYF
TGCAGCGTTGTCTCCGGGCAGGGGGCCTACGAGCAGTACTTC
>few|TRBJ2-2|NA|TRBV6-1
CAVLRYNTGELFF
TGTGCAGTCTTGCGGTATAACACCGGGGAGCTGTTTTTT
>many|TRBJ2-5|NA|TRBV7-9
CASSASGTLETQYF
TGTGCCAGCAGCGCATCCGGGACTTTAGAGACCCAGTACTTC
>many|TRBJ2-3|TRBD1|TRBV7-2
CASGSGTASTDTQYF
TGTGCCAGCGGATCCGGGACAGCGAGCACAGATACGCAGTATTTT
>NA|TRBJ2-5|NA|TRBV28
CASSFVQGGFQETQYF
TGTGCCAGCAGTTTTGTACAGGGAGGGTTTCAAGAGACCCAGTACTTC
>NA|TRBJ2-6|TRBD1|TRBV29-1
CSVGTTGASSGANVLTF
TGCAGCGTCGGGACAACAGGGGCCAGCTCTGGGGCCAACGTCCTGACTTTC
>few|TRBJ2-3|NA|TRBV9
CASSVGPGRTQYF
TGTGCCAGCAGCGTAGGTCCAGGCCGTACGCAGTATTTT
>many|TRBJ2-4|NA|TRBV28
CASSPYILAKNIQYF
TGTGCCAGCAGTCCCTACATCTTAGCCAAAAACATTCAGTACTTC
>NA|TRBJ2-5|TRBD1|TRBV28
CASSFNYRGRQETQYF
TGTGCCAGCAGTTTTAATTACAGGGGGCGTCAAGAGACCCAGTACTTC
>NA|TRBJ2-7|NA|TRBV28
CASSLIRLVHEQYF
TGTGCCAGCAGCTTAATCCGCCTAGTCCACGAGCAGTACTTC
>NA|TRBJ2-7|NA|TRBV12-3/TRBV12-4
CASSLGRVPHEQYF
TGTGCCAGCAGTTTAGGCCGGGTTCCCCACGAGCAGTACTTC
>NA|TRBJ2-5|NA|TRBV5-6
CASSVDPGETQYF
TGTGCCAGCAGCGTCGACCCGGGGGAGACCCAGTACTTC
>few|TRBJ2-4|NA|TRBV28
CASSFKGLRGPPSLAKNIQYF
TGTGCCAGCAGTTTTAAAGGGTTACGAGGACCTCCATCTTTAGCCAAAAACATTCAGTACTTC
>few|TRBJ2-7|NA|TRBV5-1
CASSLDGVPNPKGLPF
TGCGCCAGCAGCTTGGATGGGGTCCCAAACCCAAAGGGCCTCCCCTTC
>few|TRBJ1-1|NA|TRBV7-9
CACKDTEAFF
TGTGCCTGTAAGGACACTGAAGCTTTCTTT
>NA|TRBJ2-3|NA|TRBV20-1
CSARDPQPHADTQYF
TGCAGTGCTAGAGATCCTCAGCCCCACGCAGATACGCAGTATTTT
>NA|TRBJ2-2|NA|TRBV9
CASSVVGVLSGELFF
TGTGCCAGCAGCGTAGTCGGGGTTCTAAGCGGGGAGCTGTTTTTT
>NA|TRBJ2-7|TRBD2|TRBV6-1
CASRLAPSYEQYF
TGTGCCAGCAGACTAGCGCCTTCCTACGAGCAGTACTTC
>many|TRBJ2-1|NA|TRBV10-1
CASRQGGVQFF
TGCGCCAGCAGACAGGGGGGGGTGCAGTTCTTC
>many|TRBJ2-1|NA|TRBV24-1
CATSDSLRGSFNEQFF
TGTGCCACCAGTGATTCCCTGAGAGGGAGCTTCAATGAGCAGTTCTTC
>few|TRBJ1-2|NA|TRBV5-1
CASSFLGDSGYGYTF
TGCGCCAGCAGCTTCCTGGGGGACTCGGGCTATGGCTACACCTTC
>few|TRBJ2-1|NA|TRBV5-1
CASSPGTNEQFF
TGCGCCAGCAGTCCTGGGACTAATGAGCAGTTCTTC
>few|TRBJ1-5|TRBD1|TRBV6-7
CASSSTGGGNQPQHF
TGTGCCAGCAGTAGCACAGGGGGAGGCAATCAGCCCCAGCATTTT
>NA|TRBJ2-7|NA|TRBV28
CASSFDTARYEQYF
TGTGCCAGCAGTTTCGACACTGCGCGATACGAGCAGTACTTC
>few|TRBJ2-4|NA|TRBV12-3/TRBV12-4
CASSLGRLAKNIQYF
TGTGCCAGCAGCCTGGGACGGCTAGCCAAAAACATTCAGTACTTC
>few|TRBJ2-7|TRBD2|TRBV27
CASSRTASGRASYEQYF
TGTGCCAGCAGTAGGACGGCTAGCGGGAGGGCCTCCTACGAGCAGTACTTC
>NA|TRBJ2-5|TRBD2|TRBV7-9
CASSLEREAETQYF
TGTGCCAGCAGCTTAGAACGGGAGGCGGAGACCCAGTACTTC
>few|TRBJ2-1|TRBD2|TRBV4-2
CASSQEGLAAWNEQFF
TGTGCCAGCAGCCAAGAGGGGCTAGCGGCCTGGAATGAGCAGTTCTTC
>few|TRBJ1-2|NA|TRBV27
CASSPSLGGYTF
TGTGCCAGCAGTCCCTCCCTAGGTGGCTACACCTTC
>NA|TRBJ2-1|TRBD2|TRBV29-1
CSGRELRPLYNEQFF
TGCAGCGGGCGGGAGTTGCGGCCCCTATACAATGAGCAGTTCTTC
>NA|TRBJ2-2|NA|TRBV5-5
CASSSRLLTNTGELFF
TGTGCCAGCAGCTCCCGACTGCTTACGAACACCGGGGAGCTGTTTTTT
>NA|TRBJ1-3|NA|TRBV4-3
CASSPEITGNTIYF
TGCGCCAGCAGCCCAGAGATTACTGGAAACACCATATATTTT
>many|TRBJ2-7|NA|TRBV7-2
CASSLGRVSSYEQYF
TGTGCCAGCAGTTTAGGGCGGGTGAGCTCCTACGAGCAGTACTTC
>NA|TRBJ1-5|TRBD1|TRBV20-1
CSARDPGGLPQHF
TGCAGTGCTAGAGATCCAGGGGGGTTGCCCCAGCATTTT